This T cell receptor (beta chain) was recovered during a study of blood T cell repertoires in COVID-19. In the study's own analysis: Quantification of nucleated cells was approximated via reference gene primer amplification. Assay: immunoSEQ multiplex PCR; the TCRdb copy retains only in-frame clones and omits some. D and trimming were read from the DNA, whereas the V and J calls and clone size are those reported in that table. The sample includes roughly 250,000 clones, over 75% seen only once; the top ten take 0.87%. Germline-derived CDR1 and CDR2 are MDHEN and SYDVKM. This CDR3 comprises 13 residues. Trimming pared 5 bases from V and 7 bases from J, leaving 14 bases between.

This TCR came from a human donor with COVID-19, enrolled during active disease. The donor label of this sample is uncertain. The V gene is TRBV28, the J gene TRBJ1-1; the D is unclear. The sequenced sample was peripheral blood. The CDR3 here is CASSPAGGSEAFF. CDR3 sequence (DNA): TGTGCCAGCAGTCCTGCCGGAGGGAGTGAAGCTTTCTTT.